The present entry profiles one TCR beta chain with its context. This sample stems from a study of human T cells and chemical hapten exposure. Study-level information: The study sensitized with 2% DPC on a roughly 2 cm by roughly 2 cm patch of upper inner arm skin.

The library tagged individual cDNA molecules with unique molecular identifiers. TCRdb called the RACE reads again in MiXCR, with one record for every CDR3 protein. Altogether tens of thousands of distinct CDR3 sequences are present, roughly 15% being singletons, with the ten largest covering roughly 4.8%. Time point described: pre-sensitization, week 0. Treatment in this sample: therapeutic diphenylcyclopropenone sensitization with weekly scalp DPC. Non-pregnant alopecia patients aged 18 to 70, suitable for DPC therapy. Germline trimming cut 3 bases from V and 5 bases from J; bases unmatched to any gene: 6. The germline CDR1 and CDR2 sequences are SNHLY and FYNNEI. This CDR3 spans 16 amino acids.

This chain connects TRBV2 to TRBJ2-1; TRBD2 matches 11 bases. The sequences come from whole blood, collected in connection with sensitization to the hapten diphenylcyclopropenone (DPC). The TCR sequence derives from a woman in her forties or fifties with alopecia areata. Some clones in this sample may be carry-over from other donors' samples. CDR3 sequence reads: CASSDTGTSGNNEQFF. The CDR3 DNA reads as TGTGCCAGCAGTGATACCGGGACTAGCGGCAACAATGAGCAGTTCTTC.